The 26 T cell receptor beta chains below were found in one sample sequenced in a study of blood T cell repertoires in COVID-19. Some clones are missing from TCRdb's copy, which holds only in-frame ones; the method was immunoSEQ multiplex PCR. This sample has approximately 50,000 clones, with 85% found just once. The specimen sequenced was peripheral blood. The receptors were gathered from a human donor in a cohort sampled during active COVID-19.

V is TRBV4-1 and J is TRBJ2-3, with D maybe TRBD1 (6 bases). V was cut by 1 base and J by 5 bases, with 13 bases left in between. Germline V gene sequence: CDR1 MGHRA, CDR2 YSYEKL. This CDR3 comprises 15 residues. CDR3 residues: CASSQGPLGGDTQYF. CDR3 DNA sequence: TGCGCCAGCAGCCAAGGGCCCCTAGGGGGAGATACGCAGTATTTT.

V gene TRBV19 combines with J gene TRBJ1-5; tentative D call: TRBD1 (6 bases). Trimming stripped 9 bases from V and 0 bases from J, with 21 bases between. There are 17 residues in the CDR3. The germline V gene has CDR1 LNHDA and CDR2 SQIVND (reference sequence). The CDR3 region has the DNA TGTGCCAGCGTGGGGCAGGGGCTCTTATTTAGCAATCAGCCCCAGCATTTT. As protein: CASVGQGLLFSNQPQHF. The whole variable domain, filled in from reference TRBV19 and TRBJ1-5, reads DGGITQSPKYLFRKEGQNVTLSCEQNLNHDAMYWYRQDPGQGLRLIYYSQIVNDFQKGDIAEGYSVSREKKESFPLTVTSAQKNPTAFYLCASVGQGLLFSNQPQHFGDGTRLSIL.

The rearrangement uses TRBV5-4 and TRBJ1-3; 7 bases line up with TRBD1. The germline V gene encodes CDR1 SGHNT and CDR2 YYREEE (reference sequence). CDR3 size: 15 residues. J lost 4 bases, V lost 4 bases, and 8 bases had no gene match. CDR3 amino acids: CASSTDTGVGNTIYF. Written as DNA, the CDR3 is TGTGCCAGCAGCACCGATACAGGGGTCGGAAACACCATATATTTT.

The genes are TRBV18 and TRBJ2-1, with 7 bases that match TRBD2. Germline V CDR1 and CDR2: KGHSH, LQKENI. After removal of 3 bases from V and 4 bases from J, the junction contained 15 bases not matched to a gene. This CDR3 spans 18 amino acids. CDR3 amino acids: CASSPLRGAGTWYNEQFF. The CDR3 bases are TGTGCCAGCTCACCTCTCCGGGGAGCGGGAACGTGGTACAATGAGCAGTTCTTC. Drawing the rest from reference TRBV18 and TRBJ2-1, the complete variable domain is NAGVMQNPRHLVRRRGQEARLRCSPMKGHSHVYWYRQLPEEGLKFMVYLQKENIIDESGMPKERFSAEFPKEGPSILRIQQVVRGDSAAYFCASSPLRGAGTWYNEQFFGPGTRLTVL.

The genes are TRBV4-1 and TRBJ1-1; D possibly corresponds to TRBD1 (5 bases). V was shortened by 4 bases and J by 6 bases, with 21 bases between the two germline ends. This CDR3 has 16 residues. Germline CDR1 MGHRA, CDR2 YSYEKL. Written as DNA, the CDR3 is TGCGCCAGCAGCCCCGTATTTGGGGGGGTAAGAGCTGAAGCTTTCTTT. It is translated as CASSPVFGGVRAEAFF.

The chain combines TRBV28 with TRBJ2-2; 10 bases align to TRBD2. Trimming at V came to 3 bases and at J to 1 base, leaving 14 bases not matched to a gene. The CDR3 length is 20 residues. Per the germline V gene, CDR1 is MDHEN and CDR2 is SYDVKM. This chain's CDR3 is CASSLGGTSVTRGNTGELFF. The CDR3, as DNA: TGTGCCAGCAGTTTGGGAGGGACTAGCGTAACTCGGGGGAACACCGGGGAGCTGTTTTTT.

The V call is TRBV20-1, the J call TRBJ1-2; no clear D gene. Between the trimmed V and J ends, which lost 3 bases and 13 bases, there was a span of 24 bases. The CDR3 has 14 residues. Germline V gives CDR1 DFQATT, CDR2 SNEGSKA (reference sequence). CDR3 protein: CSASYEAGSGVGTF. The DNA for the CDR3 is TGCAGTGCTAGTTATGAGGCCGGGAGCGGCGTGGGCACCTTC.

This clone was found once. The V and J genes are TRBV19 and TRBJ2-1, with TRBD2 identical over 8 bases. The CDR3 extends over 15 amino acids. V shed 3 bases and J 6 bases; nucleotides not matched to a gene: 7. Germline V gene data show CDR1 as LNHDA and CDR2 as SQIVND (reference sequence). CDR3 sequence reads: CASSIRREGSNEQFF. DNA for the CDR3: TGTGCCAGTAGTATTCGTCGGGAGGGGTCCAATGAGCAGTTCTTC.

As regards this clone: The sample carries other DNA sequences with the same CDR3. The CDR3 reads CATSRVASGSNEQYF. The CDR3 coding sequence is TGTGCCACCAGCAGAGTTGCTAGCGGGAGCAACGAGCAGTACTTC. The chain carries TRBV15 and TRBJ2-7; 10 positions match TRBD2. The germline V gene has CDR1 LNHNV and CDR2 YYDKDF (reference sequence). This CDR3 has 15 residues. V dropped 1 base and J dropped 5; count of bases not matched to a gene: 5.

The chain couples TRBV5-4 to TRBJ2-3; D remains unclear. V shed 4 bases and J shed 4 bases, with 10 bases lying between them. The CDR3 contains 13 residues. Per germline, CDR1 SGHNT and CDR2 YYREEE (reference sequence). For the CDR3, the DNA is TGTGCCAGCAGCGCCCCTCGGGCAGATACGCAGTATTTT. The encoded protein is CASSAPRADTQYF.

The chain recombines TRBV3-1 (or the pseudogene TRBV3-2) with TRBJ1-5; D gene ambiguous. The germline gives CDR1 LGHDT, CDR2 YNNKEL (reference sequence). V was shortened by 3 bases and J by 0 bases, with 6 bases between the two germline ends. The length of the CDR3 is 14 residues. CDR3: CASSHSSSNQPQHF. The CDR3, as DNA: TGTGCCAGCAGCCATTCCTCTAGCAATCAGCCCCAGCATTTT.

The V gene is TRBV28, the J gene TRBJ2-7, with D perhaps TRBD2 (6 bases). Germline V CDR1 and CDR2: MDHEN, SYDVKM. There are 13 residues in the CDR3. V lost 2 bases to trimming and J lost 4 bases, with 9 bases between them. In DNA, the CDR3 is TGTGCCAGCAGTTTACAAGCGGGTTACGAGCAGTACTTC. This gives the protein CASSLQAGYEQYF.

This clone was seen once. The chain carries TRBV19 and TRBJ2-7; 8 positions match TRBD1. The germline V gene has CDR1 LNHDA and CDR2 SQIVND (reference sequence). After removal of 5 bases from V and 1 base from J, the junction contained 7 bases not matched to a gene. The CDR3 is made up of 15 amino acids. The CDR3 is CASSGGTGASYEQYF. DNA of the CDR3: TGTGCCAGTAGTGGGGGGACAGGCGCTTCCTACGAGCAGTACTTC. Variable domain in full (rest from reference TRBV19 and TRBJ2-7): DGGITQSPKYLFRKEGQNVTLSCEQNLNHDAMYWYRQDPGQGLRLIYYSQIVNDFQKGDIAEGYSVSREKKESFPLTVTSAQKNPTAFYLCASSGGTGASYEQYFGPGTRLTVT.

The chain has TRBV27 and TRBJ2-2, with 11 bases lining up with TRBD2. Looked up from germline, CDR1 is MNHEY and CDR2 is SMNVEV (reference sequence). The CDR3 has 16 amino acids. J was trimmed by 0 bases and V by 5 bases; bases with no gene match: 2. The CDR3 DNA reads TGTGCCAGCAGTCCGGGACTAGCGGCGAACACCGGGGAGCTGTTTTTT. Protein: CASSPGLAANTGELFF.

The CDR3 DNA reads as TGTGCCAGCAGTTTCATGCCCAGGACAGGGGGCGGGAATGAGCAGTTCTTC. Its protein product is CASSFMPRTGGGNEQFF. V usage is TRBV28 and J usage is TRBJ2-1; 11 nucleotides agree with TRBD1. Germline loops: CDR1 MDHEN, CDR2 SYDVKM. The CDR3 sequence is 17 residues long. V was clipped by 3 bases and J by 7 bases; unmatched bases: 11.

The sample holds one count of this clone. This chain joins TRBV4-1 and TRBJ1-5, with a tentative D call TRBD1 (6 bases). Trimming pared 1 base from V and 6 bases from J, leaving 25 bases between. Germline assignment: CDR1 MGHRA and CDR2 YSYEKL. The CDR3 contains 19 residues. The CDR3 sequence: CASSQVGGRTAEWGQPQHF. The CDR3 DNA sequence: TGCGCCAGCAGCCAAGTAGGAGGCAGGACAGCCGAATGGGGTCAGCCCCAGCATTTT.

The CDR3 reads CASSKYPSGYLSYNEQFF. The CDR3 DNA reads TGTGCCAGCAGCAAGTACCCTAGCGGGTACCTCTCCTACAATGAGCAGTTCTTC. The chain couples TRBV21-1 to TRBJ2-1; no check of the table's D call, TRBD2, against the DNA was made. TRBV21-1 is a listed pseudogene. This CDR3 has 18 residues.

This chain joins TRBV6-5 and TRBJ2-5; TRBD1 is a possible D gene (6 bases). The CDR3 runs to 13 residues. Germline V gives CDR1 MNHEY, CDR2 SVGAGI. The germline V and J ends were trimmed by 6 bases and 6 bases, with 14 bases remaining between them. The CDR3 loop is CASRQGSGKTQYF. The CDR3 DNA follows: TGTGCCAGCAGGCAGGGGTCGGGGAAGACCCAGTACTTC.

This chain joins TRBV5-1 and TRBJ2-1; 8 positions agree with TRBD2. This CDR3 spans 15 amino acids. V lost 0 bases and J lost 2; bases outside the gene matches: 1. CDR1 is SGHRS, CDR2 YFSETQ, per germline. The CDR3 DNA reads as TGCGCCAGCAGCTTGGTAGCGGGAACCTACAATGAGCAGTTCTTC. It encodes CASSLVAGTYNEQFF.

The V and J genes are TRBV19 and TRBJ1-6; 8 bases map to TRBD1. CDR1 is LNHDA and CDR2 is SQIVND in the germline V gene (reference sequence). V was clipped by 3 bases and J by 7 bases; unmatched bases: 17. The length of the CDR3 is 19 residues. The CDR3 loop is CASSINRNPGGHTNSPLHF. The CDR3 bases are TGTGCCAGTAGTATTAATCGGAACCCAGGGGGCCATACCAATTCACCCCTCCACTTT.

The chain links TRBV5-5 to TRBJ2-1; 8 bases align to TRBD1. Germline V lookup: CDR1 SGHKS, CDR2 YYEKEE (reference sequence). V lost 5 bases to trimming and J lost 9 bases; unmatched junction nucleotides: 16. There are 16 residues in the CDR3. The CDR3 sequence: CASRSTGQGMTGEQFF. The CDR3 nucleotides are TGTGCCAGCAGGAGTACCGGACAGGGTATGACTGGTGAGCAGTTCTTC.

This chain uses TRBV18 with TRBJ2-2; 12 bases fit TRBD2. The length of the CDR3 is 16 residues. After removal of 3 bases from V and 4 bases from J, the junction contained 3 bases not matched to a gene. Germline-derived CDR1 and CDR2 are KGHSH and LQKENI. CDR3 nucleotides: TGTGCCAGCTCACCGCGGACTAGCGGGATCACCGGGGAGCTGTTTTTT. Translated, it gives CASSPRTSGITGELFF.

The chain employs TRBV9 and TRBJ2-2; possible D gene TRBD2, 5 bases. This CDR3 is built from 14 residues. V lost 0 bases and J 5 bases, leaving 8 bases between the germline ends. The germline gives CDR1 SGDLS, CDR2 YYNGEE. CDR3 bases: TGTGCCAGCAGCGTAGGAGGGCCAACCGGGGAGCTGTTTTTT. Encoded protein: CASSVGGPTGELFF. Supplemented by reference TRBV9 and TRBJ2-2, the full variable domain reads DSGVTQTPKHLITATGQRVTLRCSPRSGDLSVYWYQQSLDQGLQFLIQYYNGEERAKGNILERFSAQQFPDLHSELNLSSLELGDSALYFCASSVGGPTGELFFGEGSRLTVL.

The V gene is TRBV6-4, the J gene TRBJ1-1; 7 bases line up with TRBD1. This CDR3 spans 14 amino acids. The trim removed 6 bases at V and 1 base at J, leaving 5 bases unmatched. Germline-derived CDR1 and CDR2 are MRHNA and SNTAGT. The CDR3 loop is CASRQDRTNTEAFF. The CDR3, as DNA: TGTGCCAGCAGGCAGGACAGGACGAACACTGAAGCTTTCTTT.

This clone was seen once. The chain joins TRBV4-2 to TRBJ1-2, with D maybe TRBD1 (5 bases). The V end lost 4 bases, the J end lost 4 bases, and 19 bases lay between the germline ends. This CDR3 has 16 residues. CDR1 LGHNA and CDR2 YNFKEQ come from the germline V gene. CDR3 in DNA: TGTGCCAGCAGCCGTCGTTCAGGGCGGGAGGTCTATGGCTACACCTTC. As protein: CASSRRSGREVYGYTF.

The rearrangement uses TRBV18 and TRBJ1-6; 10 bases agree with TRBD1. V shed 5 bases, J shed 7 bases, and the junction held 5 bases outside the gene matches. The germline V gene has CDR1 KGHSH and CDR2 LQKENI. This CDR3 has 15 amino acids. The CDR3 DNA reads as TGTGCCAGCTCATTGGGACAGGGGCTGAATTCACCCCTCCACTTT. Translated, it gives CASSLGQGLNSPLHF.